Listed here are 26 T cell receptor beta chains from one sample, sequenced in a study of CD8 T cells in ankylosing spondylitis. TCRdb ran MiXCR on the 5' RACE reads and lists one entry per CDR3 protein. The profile shows hundreds of thousands of distinct CDR3 sequences, less than 25% of them singletons. The sample comprised blood, either unsorted or a sorted T cell fraction (not recorded which). These receptors were obtained from a female donor with ankylosing spondylitis or in good health (not recorded which).

This clonotype was counted a few times. The chain employs TRBV5-1 and TRBJ1-1, with 9 nucleotides matching TRBD1. In germline, CDR1 is SGHRS, CDR2 YFSETQ. V dropped 5 bases and J dropped 0; count of bases not matched to a gene: 2. The CDR3 spans 14 residues. CDR3 nucleotide sequence: TGCGCCAGCAGTGGGGACAGGGTGAACACTGAAGCTTTCTTT. It specifies CASSGDRVNTEAFF.

The V and J genes are TRBV12-3 or TRBV12-4 and TRBJ1-6; no clear D. Trimming stripped 6 bases from V and 10 bases from J, with 13 bases between. The CDR3 covers 13 residues. Written as DNA, the CDR3 is TGTGCCAGCAGCCCCACATTAAACTCACCCCTCCACTTT. Residues: CASSPTLNSPLHF.

The chain carries TRBV12-3 or TRBV12-4 and TRBJ2-1; 7 bases line up with TRBD2. This CDR3 is 13 amino acids long. The J segment lost 12 bases and the V segment lost 8 bases, leaving 13 bases of the junction unmatched. The CDR3 sequence is CASGKERGLWQFF. CDR3 nucleotides: TGTGCCAGCGGGAAGGAGCGGGGTCTATGGCAGTTCTTC.

In its sample, this clonotype was seen a few times. The V gene is TRBV6-1, the J gene TRBJ2-3; 8 positions match TRBD1. CDR1 is MNHNS and CDR2 is SASEGT in the germline V gene. The junction had 3 bases not matched to a gene; V was cut back by 6 bases and J by 4 bases. This CDR3 spans 13 amino acids. The CDR3 reads CASSPDRADTQYF. The DNA for the CDR3 is TGTGCCAGCAGCCCGGACAGGGCAGATACGCAGTATTTT.

The CDR3 reads CASSLGTSGSTANEQFF. The DNA of the CDR3 is TGTGCCAGCTCACTTGGGACTAGCGGGTCGACGGCTAATGAGCAGTTCTTC. This rearrangement joins TRBV18 to TRBJ2-1; 12 bases are shared with TRBD2. Germline loops: CDR1 KGHSH, CDR2 LQKENI. CDR3 size: 17 residues. V lost 4 bases, J lost 7 bases, and 11 bases stayed unmatched.

A few counts support this clonotype. The chain links TRBV7-2 to TRBJ2-5, with 8 bases matching TRBD2. V shed 4 bases, J shed 3 bases, and the junction held 7 bases outside the gene matches. Germline loops: CDR1 SGHTA, CDR2 FQGNSA. The CDR3 loop spans 15 amino acids. The CDR3 nucleotides read TGTGCCAGCAGCTCACTTAGCGGGACCAAAGAGACCCAGTACTTC. Translating gives CASSSLSGTKETQYF.

The V gene is TRBV10-3, the J gene TRBJ2-7, with 8 nucleotides matching TRBD2. Germline V lookup: CDR1 ENHRY, CDR2 SYGVKD. This CDR3 region has 15 residues. The ends lost 2 bases at V and 4 bases at J; junction bases unmatched: 7. The CDR3 loop is CAISENLAGLYEQYF. The CDR3 DNA follows: TGTGCCATCAGTGAGAACCTAGCGGGCCTATACGAGCAGTACTTC.

This clonotype was found a few times. V is TRBV20-1 and J is TRBJ2-5; D gene ambiguous. The ends were cut back, 0 bases at V and 5 bases at J, with 7 bases in the middle. The CDR3 has 12 residues. CDR1 is DFQATT and CDR2 is SNEGSKA in the germline V gene (reference sequence). CDR3 in DNA: TGCAGTGCTAGAGAACTCACGGAGACCCAGTACTTC. Translated, it gives CSARELTETQYF.

This clonotype was seen many times. V usage is TRBV7-9 and J usage is TRBJ1-1; D is perhaps TRBD1 (5 bases). CDR1 SEHNR and CDR2 FQNEAQ come from the germline V gene (reference sequence). The CDR3 has 11 amino acids. Trimming stripped 5 bases from V and 8 bases from J, with 9 bases between. CDR3 nucleotides: TGTGCCAGCAGCCCGGGGCAGGAAGCTTTCTTT. It specifies CASSPGQEAFF.

V and J are TRBV5-1 and TRBJ1-5, with D uncertain. The V end lost 2 bases, the J end lost 5 bases, and 11 bases lay between the germline ends. The germline V gene encodes CDR1 SGHRS and CDR2 YFSETQ. The CDR3 has 14 amino acids. The CDR3 region is CASSFGDGYQPQHF. CDR3 coding DNA: TGCGCCAGCAGCTTTGGTGATGGCTATCAGCCCCAGCATTTT.

The chain has TRBV10-3 and TRBJ1-2; no definite D call. CDR1 is ENHRY and CDR2 is SYGVKD in the germline V gene. The length of the CDR3 is 12 residues. With 2 bases removed from V and 1 base from J, the gap between germline ends came to 2 bases. CDR3 nucleotides: TGTGCCATCAGTGAGAATAACTATGGCTACACCTTC. This encodes CAISENNYGYTF.

The sample holds a few counts of this clonotype. The chain recombines TRBV5-6 with TRBJ2-1; 11 nucleotides align to TRBD2. The V gene's germline CDR1 is SGHDT and CDR2 YYEEEE. Trimming at V came to 4 bases and at J to 5 bases, leaving 8 bases not matched to a gene. The CDR3 runs to 16 residues. The CDR3 spells CASSSRRLAGNNEQFF. The CDR3, as DNA: TGTGCCAGCAGCAGTCGCCGACTAGCGGGAAACAATGAGCAGTTCTTC.

This clonotype was detected many times. The junction does not match germline at one end; this may be a read error. V gene TRBV12-3 or TRBV12-4 combines with J gene TRBJ2-2, with D tentatively TRBD1 (6 bases). The CDR3 extends over 15 amino acids. The CDR3 spells CASRPTGMNTGELFF. The CDR3 nucleotides read TGTGCCAGCAGGCCCACAGGGATGAACACCGGGGAGCTTTTTTTT.

This sequence joins TRBV20-1 and TRBJ2-1, with D possibly matching TRBD2 (6 bases). The CDR3 consists of 13 residues. The germline V and J ends were trimmed by 2 bases and 6 bases, with 11 bases remaining between them. CDR1 and CDR2 (germline): DFQATT, SNEGSKA (reference sequence). The CDR3 reads CSARWLARNEQFF. The CDR3 nucleotides read TGCAGTGCTAGATGGCTAGCGCGCAATGAGCAGTTCTTC.

The rearrangement uses TRBV7-6 and TRBJ2-1, with 12 bases lining up with TRBD2. The CDR3 sequence is 18 residues long. V shed 1 base, J shed 6 bases, and the junction held 10 bases outside the gene matches. In germline, CDR1 is SGHVS, CDR2 FNYEAQ. This chain's CDR3 is CASSLVATSGRLGNEQFF. The CDR3 bases are TGTGCCAGCAGCTTAGTTGCAACTAGCGGGAGGCTAGGCAATGAGCAGTTCTTC.

The chain combines TRBV5-6 with TRBJ1-2; D is ambiguous. Trimming removed 2 bases from V and 6 bases from J, with 11 bases in between. The CDR3 has 13 residues. CDR1 and CDR2 (germline): SGHDT, YYEEEE. CDR3 in amino acids: CASSFSQVHGYTF. DNA of the CDR3: TGTGCCAGCAGCTTTTCCCAGGTTCATGGCTACACCTTC. The full variable domain, rest sourced from reference TRBV5-6 and TRBJ1-2, is DAGVTQSPTHLIKTRGQQVTLRCSPKSGHDTVSWYQQALGQGPQFIFQYYEEEERQRGNFPDRFSGHQFPNYSSELNVNALLLGDSALYLCASSFSQVHGYTFGSGTRLTVV.

The table lists this clonotype with many counts. This chain uses TRBV29-1 with TRBJ1-1; no firm D call. This CDR3 comprises 12 residues. CDR1 is SQVTM, CDR2 ANQGSEA, per germline. Trimming took 3 bases from V and 0 from J, leaving 5 bases between them. The CDR3 sequence: CSVDNLNTEAFF. The CDR3 bases are TGCAGCGTTGACAACCTGAACACTGAAGCTTTCTTT.

V and J are TRBV21-1 and TRBJ1-1. TRBV21-1 is classified as a pseudogene. This CDR3 is built from 16 residues. The CDR3 reads CASSKVAVLGNTEAFF. CDR3 DNA sequence: TGTGCCAGCAGCAAAGTGGCAGTCCTGGGGAACACTGAAGCTTTCTTT.

This clonotype was observed a few times. The gene calls are TRBV6-5 and TRBJ2-1, with TRBD2 identical over 10 bases. The CDR3 loop spans 16 amino acids. CDR1 is MNHEY and CDR2 is SVGAGI in the germline V gene. J was trimmed by 9 bases and V by 2 bases; bases with no gene match: 10. The CDR3 is CASSYGSASGSGEQFF. The CDR3, as DNA: TGTGCCAGCAGTTACGGTTCGGCTAGCGGGAGTGGTGAGCAGTTCTTC.

This chain connects TRBV5-1 to TRBJ1-2; 7 bases map to TRBD1. Germline V gene lookup returns CDR1 SGHRS and CDR2 YFSETQ. J lost 4 bases, V lost 4 bases, and 13 bases had no gene match. The CDR3 runs to 16 residues. CDR3 sequence: CASSLVEGASSYGYTF. CDR3 DNA sequence: TGCGCCAGCAGCCTGGTGGAGGGGGCGTCTAGCTATGGCTACACCTTC.

This chain joins TRBV4-3 and TRBJ2-1; no reliable D call. The V gene's germline CDR1 is LGHNA and CDR2 YSLEER. With 3 bases removed from V and 9 bases from J, the gap between germline ends came to 21 bases. The CDR3 spans 16 residues. The CDR3 region has the DNA TGCGCCAGCAGCCACAAAATCGGTTGGGTGGGCTTTGAGCAGTTCTTC. Translation gives CASSHKIGWVGFEQFF.

This clonotype has ten or more counts. The DNA of the CDR3 is TGTGCCAGCAAGGAAATTAGCGGGAGAAGCTACGAGCAGTACTTC. This translates into CASKEISGRSYEQYF. The chain links TRBV6-1 to TRBJ2-7; 9 positions agree with TRBD2. Germline loops: CDR1 MNHNS, CDR2 SASEGT. This CDR3 has 15 residues. Trimming removed 7 bases from V and 3 bases from J; junction bases left unmatched: 10.

This clonotype has more than one count but fewer than ten. The gene calls are TRBV9 and TRBJ2-7, with 8 bases fitting TRBD1. With V trimmed by 0 bases and J by 5 bases, 4 bases remained unmatched. Per the germline V gene, CDR1 is SGDLS and CDR2 is YYNGEE. This CDR3 has 14 amino acids. The CDR3 protein is CASSVGTGRDEQYF. In nucleotides, the CDR3 is TGTGCCAGCAGCGTAGGGACAGGGCGTGACGAGCAGTACTTC.

The rearrangement links TRBV18 to TRBJ1-2; possible D gene TRBD1, 5 bases. Germline V gives CDR1 KGHSH, CDR2 LQKENI. Trimming stripped 3 bases from V and 4 bases from J, with 12 bases between. CDR3 size: 14 residues. Here the CDR3 reads CASSPGGEIYGYTF. In DNA form, the CDR3 reads TGTGCCAGCTCACCCGGGGGGGAGATCTATGGCTACACCTTC. Based on the CDR3 plus reference TRBV18 and TRBJ1-2, the full variable domain is NAGVMQNPRHLVRRRGQEARLRCSPMKGHSHVYWYRQLPEEGLKFMVYLQKENIIDESGMPKERFSAEFPKEGPSILRIQQVVRGDSAAYFCASSPGGEIYGYTFGSGTRLTVV.

The sample holds many counts of this clonotype. The chain combines TRBV7-2 with TRBJ2-7; 7 nucleotides match TRBD1. Germline V gene sequence: CDR1 SGHTA, CDR2 FQGNSA. This CDR3 is built from 16 residues. J was trimmed by 6 bases and V by 5 bases; bases with no gene match: 16. CDR3 protein: CASSHSKGTAGGEQYF. The CDR3 DNA sequence: TGTGCCAGCAGCCACAGTAAGGGGACAGCTGGTGGCGAGCAGTACTTC.

The J gene is TRBJ1-5, the V gene TRBV29-1; 10 bases agree with TRBD1. J lost 8 bases, V lost 6 bases, and 7 bases had no gene match. The CDR3 loop spans 13 amino acids. Germline V CDR1 and CDR2: SQVTM, ANQGSEA. The CDR3 region has the DNA TGCAGCGTATCCGGGACAGGGGCCGAGCCCCAGCATTTT. Residues: CSVSGTGAEPQHF.